This TCR beta chain comes out of a study of cytomegalovirus exposure and HLA in healthy donors. Points on this clone: Its specificity is not known.

It was with 60 Vbeta and 13 Jbeta primers that the PCR ran. TCRdb keeps only in-frame clones here, not all; method: immunoSEQ multiplex PCR. The profile shows 80,000 or so clones, approximately 75% of them singletons. The CDR3 has 15 amino acids. The V end was cut by 0 bases, the J end by 4 bases, with 13 bases between. The germline V gene has CDR1 LGHNT and CDR2 FRNRAP. Study-wide findings and caveats: An analysis that came later showed most CMV-associated TCR beta chains appearing HLA-restricted. A likely sequencing artifact accounted for one observed cluster of highly shared sequence variants.

The sequenced material came from PBMCs. The V gene is TRBV12-5, the J gene TRBJ2-7; D not certain. This sequence was found in a woman in her thirties or forties in good health and CMV-seronegative. The chain's CDR3 is CASGLVLCRGYEQYF. CDR3 in DNA: TGTGCTAGTGGTTTGGTACTCTGCCGCGGATACGAGCAGTACTTC. The full variable domain, completed using reference TRBV12-5 and TRBJ2-7, is DARVTQTPRHKVTEMGQEVTMRCQPILGHNTVFWYRQTMMQGLELLAYFRNRAPLDDSGMPKDRFSAEMPDATLATLKIQPSEPRDSAVYFCASGLVLCRGYEQYFGPGTRLTVT.